The entry below gives a single T cell receptor (beta chain) sequence along with its context. The CDR3 is 15 amino acids. V lost 0 bases to trimming and J lost 6 bases; unmatched junction nucleotides: 7. Germline lookup yields CDR1 SGDLS and CDR2 YYNGEE. The data originate from a study of blood T cell repertoires in COVID-19. Study-wide background: The cDNA or gDNA used as material had been derived from T cells, B-cell-depleted T cells, or PBMCs.

Per the study methods: Estimation of nucleated cell counts was performed using reference gene primer amplification. Some clones are missing from TCRdb's copy, which holds only in-frame ones; the method was immunoSEQ multiplex PCR. V and J calls plus clone size are reproduced from that table; the DNA served to infer D and trimming. The table records approximately 200,000 clones, roughly four fifths of them present only once. The J gene is TRBJ1-2, the V gene TRBV9; 8 bases map to TRBD1. The receptor was isolated from a woman aged 45-65 years with acute or convalescent COVID-19. Sequenced: peripheral blood. The CDR3 DNA sequence: TGTGCCAGCAGCGTAGAAGGACAGGGAGTGGATGGCTACACCTTC. Residues: CASSVEGQGVDGYTF.